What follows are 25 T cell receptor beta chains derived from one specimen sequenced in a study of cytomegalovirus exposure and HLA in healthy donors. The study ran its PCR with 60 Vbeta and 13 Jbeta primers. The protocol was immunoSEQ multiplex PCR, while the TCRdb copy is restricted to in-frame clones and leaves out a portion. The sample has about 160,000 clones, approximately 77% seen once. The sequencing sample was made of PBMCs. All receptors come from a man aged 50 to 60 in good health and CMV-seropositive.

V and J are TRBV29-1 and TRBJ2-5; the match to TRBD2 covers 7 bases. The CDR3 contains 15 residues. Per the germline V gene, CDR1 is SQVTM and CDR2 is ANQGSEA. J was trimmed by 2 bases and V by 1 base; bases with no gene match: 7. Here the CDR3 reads CSVEGLAGEQETQYF. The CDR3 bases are TGCAGCGTTGAAGGTTTGGCGGGGGAGCAAGAGACCCAGTACTTC.

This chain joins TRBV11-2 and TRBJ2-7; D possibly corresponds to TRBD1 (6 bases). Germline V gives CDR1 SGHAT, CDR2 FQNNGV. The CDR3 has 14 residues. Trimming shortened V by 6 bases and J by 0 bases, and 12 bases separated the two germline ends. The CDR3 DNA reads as TGTGCCAGCAGTTCTACAGGGAGCTCCTACGAGCAGTACTTC. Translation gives CASSSTGSSYEQYF.

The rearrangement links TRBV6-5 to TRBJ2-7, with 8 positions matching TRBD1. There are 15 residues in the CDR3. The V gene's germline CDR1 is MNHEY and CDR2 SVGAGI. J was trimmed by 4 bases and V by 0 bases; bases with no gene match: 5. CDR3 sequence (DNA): TGTGCCAGCAGTTACTCCCGGGACAGGTTGTACGAGCAGTACTTC. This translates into CASSYSRDRLYEQYF.

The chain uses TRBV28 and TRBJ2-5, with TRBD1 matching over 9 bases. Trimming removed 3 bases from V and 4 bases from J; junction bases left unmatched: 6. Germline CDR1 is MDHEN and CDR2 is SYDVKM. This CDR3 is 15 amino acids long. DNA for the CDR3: TGTGCCAGCAGTTTCCCCGGGACAGGGCGAGAGACCCAGTACTTC. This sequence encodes CASSFPGTGRETQYF.

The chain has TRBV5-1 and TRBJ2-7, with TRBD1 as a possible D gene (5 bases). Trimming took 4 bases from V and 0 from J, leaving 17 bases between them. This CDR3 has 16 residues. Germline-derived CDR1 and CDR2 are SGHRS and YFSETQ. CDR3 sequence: CASSIRASFPSYEQYF. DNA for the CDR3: TGCGCCAGCAGCATCAGGGCGAGTTTCCCCTCCTACGAGCAGTACTTC.

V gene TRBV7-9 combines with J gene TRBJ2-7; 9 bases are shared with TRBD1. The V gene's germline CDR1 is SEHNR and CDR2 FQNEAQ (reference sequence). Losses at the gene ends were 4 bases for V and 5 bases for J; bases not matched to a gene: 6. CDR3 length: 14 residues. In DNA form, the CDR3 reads TGTGCCAGCAGCTCCCGGGACAGGGACCACGAGCAGTACTTC. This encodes CASSSRDRDHEQYF.

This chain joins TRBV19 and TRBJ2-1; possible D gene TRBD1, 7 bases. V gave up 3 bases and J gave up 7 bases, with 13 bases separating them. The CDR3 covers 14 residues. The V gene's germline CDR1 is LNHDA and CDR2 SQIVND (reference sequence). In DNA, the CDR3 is TGTGCCAGTAGTATGGGGGGACAGTTAAATGAGCAGTTCTTC. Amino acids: CASSMGGQLNEQFF.

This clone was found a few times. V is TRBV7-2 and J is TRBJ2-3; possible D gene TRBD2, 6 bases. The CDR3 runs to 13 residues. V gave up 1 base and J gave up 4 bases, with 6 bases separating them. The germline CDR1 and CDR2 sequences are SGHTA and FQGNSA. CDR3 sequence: CASSLGGADTQYF. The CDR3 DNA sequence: TGTGCCAGCAGCTTAGGGGGGGCAGATACGCAGTATTTT.

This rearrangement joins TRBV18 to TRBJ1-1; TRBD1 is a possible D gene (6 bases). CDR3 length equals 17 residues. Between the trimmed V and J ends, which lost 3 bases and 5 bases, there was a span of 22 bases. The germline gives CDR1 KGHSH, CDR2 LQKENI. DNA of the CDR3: TGTGCCAGCTCACCCAGTGAGGCAGGGGTTATGGAGACTGAAGCTTTCTTT. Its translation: CASSPSEAGVMETEAFF.

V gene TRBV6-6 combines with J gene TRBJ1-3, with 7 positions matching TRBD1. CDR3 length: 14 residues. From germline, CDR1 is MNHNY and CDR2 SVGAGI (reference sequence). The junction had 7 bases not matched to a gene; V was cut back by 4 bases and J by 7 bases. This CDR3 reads CASSSRTGDNTIYF. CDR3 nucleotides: TGTGCCAGCAGTTCCCGGACAGGAGATAACACCATATATTTT.

The CDR3 region is CASSRSGVKNIQYF. The CDR3 nucleotides read TGTGCCAGCAGTCGTAGCGGGGTAAAAAACATTCAGTACTTC. The chain combines TRBV7-2 with TRBJ2-4, with 8 bases that match TRBD2. Germline-derived CDR1 and CDR2 are SGHTA and FQGNSA. The CDR3 is made up of 14 amino acids. Trimming took 6 bases from V and 4 from J; bases not matched to a gene: 5.

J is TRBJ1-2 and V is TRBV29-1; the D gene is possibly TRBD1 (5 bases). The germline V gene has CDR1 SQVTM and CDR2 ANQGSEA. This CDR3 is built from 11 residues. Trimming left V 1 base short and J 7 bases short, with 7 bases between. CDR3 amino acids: CSVEAGGGYTF. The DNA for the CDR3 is TGCAGCGTTGAAGCGGGGGGTGGCTACACCTTC. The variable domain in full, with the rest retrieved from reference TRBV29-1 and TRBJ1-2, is SAVISQKPSRDICQRGTSLTIQCQVDSQVTMMFWYRQQPGQSLTLIATANQGSEATYESGFVIDKFPISRPNLTFSTLTVSNMSPEDSSIYLCSVEAGGGYTFGSGTRLTVV.

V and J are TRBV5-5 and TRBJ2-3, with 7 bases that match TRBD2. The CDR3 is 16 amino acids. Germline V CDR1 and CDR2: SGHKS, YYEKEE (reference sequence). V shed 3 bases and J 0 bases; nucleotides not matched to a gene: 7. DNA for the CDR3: TGTGCCAGCAGCTCCGGGAGGACTGGGAGCACAGATACGCAGTATTTT. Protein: CASSSGRTGSTDTQYF.

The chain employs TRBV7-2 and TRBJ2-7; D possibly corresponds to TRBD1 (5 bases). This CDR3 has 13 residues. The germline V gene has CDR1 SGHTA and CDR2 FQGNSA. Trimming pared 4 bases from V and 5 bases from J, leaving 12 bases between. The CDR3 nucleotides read TGTGCCAGCAGCTCGACAGTGGGGCACGAGCAGTACTTC. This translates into CASSSTVGHEQYF.

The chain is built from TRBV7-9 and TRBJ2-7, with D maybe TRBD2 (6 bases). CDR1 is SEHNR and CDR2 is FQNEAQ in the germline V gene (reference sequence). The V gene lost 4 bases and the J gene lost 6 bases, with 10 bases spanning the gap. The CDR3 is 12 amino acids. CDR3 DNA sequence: TGTGCCAGCAGCTGGCAGGGAGGCGAGCAGTACTTC. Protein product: CASSWQGGEQYF.

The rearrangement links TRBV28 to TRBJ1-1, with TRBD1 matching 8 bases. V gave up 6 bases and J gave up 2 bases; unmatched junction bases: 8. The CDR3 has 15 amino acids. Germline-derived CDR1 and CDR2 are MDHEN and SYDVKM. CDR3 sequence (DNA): TGTGCCAGCAGGCGATCCGGGACAGGCAACACTGAAGCTTTCTTT. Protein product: CASRRSGTGNTEAFF. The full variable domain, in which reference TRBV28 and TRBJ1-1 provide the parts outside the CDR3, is DVKVTQSSRYLVKRTGEKVFLECVQDMDHENMFWYRQDPGLGLRLIYFSYDVKMKEKGDIPEGYSVSREKKERFSLILESASTNQTSMYLCASRRSGTGNTEAFFGQGTRLTVV.

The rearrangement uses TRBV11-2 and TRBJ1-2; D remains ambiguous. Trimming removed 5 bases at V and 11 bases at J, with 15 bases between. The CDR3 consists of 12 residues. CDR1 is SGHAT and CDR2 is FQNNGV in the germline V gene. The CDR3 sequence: CASSLGRVGYTF. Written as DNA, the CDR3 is TGTGCCAGCAGCCTGGGGAGAGTAGGGTACACCTTC.

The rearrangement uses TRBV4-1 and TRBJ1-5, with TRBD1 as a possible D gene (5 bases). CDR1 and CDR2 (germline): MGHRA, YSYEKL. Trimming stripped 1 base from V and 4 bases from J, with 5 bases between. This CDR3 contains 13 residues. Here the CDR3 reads CASSQAGNQPQHF. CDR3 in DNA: TGCGCCAGCAGCCAAGCAGGGAATCAGCCCCAGCATTTT.

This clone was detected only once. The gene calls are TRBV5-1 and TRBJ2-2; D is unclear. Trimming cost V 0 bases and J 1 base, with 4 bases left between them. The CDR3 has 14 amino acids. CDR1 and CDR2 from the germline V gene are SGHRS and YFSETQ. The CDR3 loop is CASSLDGNTGELFF. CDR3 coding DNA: TGCGCCAGCAGCTTGGACGGGAACACCGGGGAGCTGTTTTTT.

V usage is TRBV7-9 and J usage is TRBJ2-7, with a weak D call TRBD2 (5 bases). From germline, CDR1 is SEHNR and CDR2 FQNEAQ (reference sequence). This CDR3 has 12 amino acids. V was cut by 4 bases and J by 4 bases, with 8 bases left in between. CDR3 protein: CASSSSGYEQYF. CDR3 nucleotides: TGTGCCAGCAGCTCCTCGGGGTACGAGCAGTACTTC.

The CDR3 bases are TGTGCCAGCTCACCAGGGGCAGGGAACACTGAAGCTTTCTTT. Encoded protein: CASSPGAGNTEAFF. The rearrangement uses TRBV18 and TRBJ1-1; the D gene is possibly TRBD1 (5 bases). CDR3 length: 14 residues. V shed 2 bases and J shed 1 base, with 8 bases lying between them. Germline V gene data show CDR1 as KGHSH and CDR2 as LQKENI.

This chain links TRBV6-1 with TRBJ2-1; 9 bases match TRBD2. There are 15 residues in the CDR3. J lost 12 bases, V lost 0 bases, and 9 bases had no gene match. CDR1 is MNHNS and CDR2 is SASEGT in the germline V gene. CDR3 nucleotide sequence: TGTGCCAGCAGTGAAGCGCCCCACTCAGCGGGGGGGCAGTTCTTC. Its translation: CASSEAPHSAGGQFF.

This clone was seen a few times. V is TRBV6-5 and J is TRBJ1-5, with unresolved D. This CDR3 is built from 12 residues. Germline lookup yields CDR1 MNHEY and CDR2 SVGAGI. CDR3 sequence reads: CVKNSYNQPQHF. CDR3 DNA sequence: TGTGTCAAAAACAGCTACAATCAGCCCCAGCATTTT.

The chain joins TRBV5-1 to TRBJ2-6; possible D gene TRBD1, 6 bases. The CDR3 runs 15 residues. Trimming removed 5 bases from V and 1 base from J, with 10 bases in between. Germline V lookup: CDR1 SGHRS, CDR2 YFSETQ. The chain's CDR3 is CASRLQGSGANVLTF. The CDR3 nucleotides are TGCGCCAGCAGGCTACAGGGTTCTGGGGCCAACGTCCTGACTTTC. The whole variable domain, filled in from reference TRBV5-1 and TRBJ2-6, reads KAGVTQTPRYLIKTRGQQVTLSCSPISGHRSVSWYQQTPGQGLQFLFEYFSETQRNKGNFPGRFSGRQFSNSRSEMNVSTLELGDSALYLCASRLQGSGANVLTFGAGSRLTVL.

The CDR3 sequence: CASSFRGGPSYEQYF. The CDR3 DNA is TGTGCCAGCAGCTTCCGCGGGGGGCCCTCCTACGAGCAGTACTTC. This chain joins TRBV7-2 and TRBJ2-7; 8 bases map to TRBD2. V trimming: 3 bases; J trimming: 0 bases; junction bases outside the gene matches: 4. The CDR3 length is 15 residues. From germline, CDR1 is SGHTA and CDR2 FQGNSA.